These T cell receptor beta chains were read from a single sample in a study of PD-1 blockade in classical Hodgkin lymphoma. Clones were read by immunoSEQ multiplex PCR, and TCRdb kept only the in-frame ones, dropping some. The sample lists roughly 30,000 clones, over 80% occurring once. The sample here was peripheral blood mononuclear cells (PBMCs), taken before the second cycle of nivolumab. The source of these receptors is a human donor with classical Hodgkin lymphoma. Both conserved end residues are part of each CDR3. The D gene is left open where the match is weak. Clone size is stated in some rows and not others, as once, few, many or a class when expanded.

clone_size,v_call,j_call,d_call,cdr3_nt,cdr3_aa
-,TRBV28,TRBJ2-2,-,TGTGCCACCCGGGACTCCTCGAACACCGGGGAGCTGTTTTTT,CATRDSSNTGELFF
once,TRBV5-1,TRBJ1-2,-,TGCGCCAGCAGCGGGGGGCGGCCGGATGGCTACACCTTC,CASSGGRPDGYTF
-,TRBV5-4,TRBJ2-7,-,TGTGCCAGCGGTACCGGGGGCGGGAGTGGGTACGAGCAGTACTTC,CASGTGGGSGYEQYF
-,TRBV5-1,TRBJ2-3,-,TGCGCCAGCAGCTTGGATGGCGTATCTAGCACAGATACGCAGTATTTT,CASSLDGVSSTDTQYF
-,TRBV5-4,TRBJ1-2,-,TGCGCCAGCAGCCAAGATCCCGGGAATGGCTACACCTTC,CASSQDPGNGYTF
once,TRBV18,TRBJ2-3,-,TGTGCCAGCTCACCCGGGCAGGGCAGTACGCAGTATTTT,CASSPGQGSTQYF
-,TRBV5-4,TRBJ1-2,-,TGTGCCAGCAGCTTTGGCGTCTCAACTTATGGCTACACCTTC,CASSFGVSTYGYTF
-,TRBV19,TRBJ2-5,TRBD2,TGTGCCAGTAGTATTTCTAGCGGAGCCCAAGAGACCCAGTACTTC,CASSISSGAQETQYF
once,TRBV4-3,TRBJ2-1,-,TGCGCCAGCAGCCAAGAAAGGGACATATACAATGAGCAGTTCTTC,CASSQERDIYNEQFF
-,TRBV29-1,TRBJ2-1,TRBD2,TGCAGCGTTGGGGCGGGAGTGAGGGATGAGCAGTTCTTC,CSVGAGVRDEQFF
-,TRBV19,TRBJ1-5,TRBD1,TGTGCCAGTAGTATAGGACAGGGTTACAATCAGCCCCAGCATTTT,CASSIGQGYNQPQHF
-,TRBV6-4,TRBJ2-4,TRBD2,TGTGCCAGCATGGGACTAGCGGGAGGGCATGCGAACCGAAACATTCAGTACTTC,CASMGLAGGHANRNIQYF
-,TRBV7-2,TRBJ2-7,TRBD1,TGTGCCAGCAGCAATTTGGGCAGGGGGTTCGACGAGCAGTACTTC,CASSNLGRGFDEQYF
-,TRBV11-2,TRBJ1-2,-,TGTGCCAGCAGCTTAGAGCAGGGGCTTGGCTACACCTTC,CASSLEQGLGYTF
-,TRBV4-2,TRBJ2-7,-,TGTGCCAGCAGCGTTGGGGGGACCTACGAGCAGTACTTC,CASSVGGTYEQYF
-,TRBV25-1,TRBJ2-3,-,TGTGCCAGCACCGCGGACAGACGCACAGATACGCAGTATTTT,CASTADRRTDTQYF
-,TRBV7-2,TRBJ2-1,-,TGTGCCAGCAGCCCTGGGGACCGATACAATGAGCAGTTCTTC,CASSPGDRYNEQFF
-,TRBV30,TRBJ2-1,TRBD2,TGTGCCTGGTCTAGCGGTGCGTACAATGAGCAGTTCTTC,CAWSSGAYNEQFF
-,TRBV4-2,TRBJ1-2,-,TGTGCCAGCAGCCAAGCGGAAGGGAATGGCTACACCTTC,CASSQAEGNGYTF
-,TRBV9,TRBJ2-1,-,TGTGCCAGCAGCGTGGAGGGGATACCCTACAATGAGCAGTTCTTC,CASSVEGIPYNEQFF
once,TRBV7-7,TRBJ2-1,TRBD2,TGTGCTAGCAGCTCAGCGGGGGCGAATGAGCAGTTCTTC,CASSSAGANEQFF
-,TRBV18,TRBJ2-1,-,TGTGCCAGCTCACTAAGGCGTGGGGAGCAGTTCTTC,CASSLRRGEQFF
-,TRBV7-2,TRBJ1-2,TRBD1,TGTGCCAGCAGCTCACCGGGACAGGCCAACTATGGCTACACCTTC,CASSSPGQANYGYTF
-,TRBV6-5,TRBJ1-2,-,TGTGCCAGCAGCCGAACCGGACGGTTTAACTATGGCTACACCTTC,CASSRTGRFNYGYTF
-,TRBV4-3,TRBJ1-6,-,TGCGCCAGCAGCCAAGATTTTCAGAATTCACCCCTCCACTTT,CASSQDFQNSPLHF
-,TRBV9,TRBJ1-4,-,TGTGCCAGCAGCTCGAGGGGTGCAACTAATGAAAAACTGTTTTTT,CASSSRGATNEKLFF
few,TRBV7-8,TRBJ2-1,TRBD2,TGTGCCAGCAGCCCCGGGGGACTAGACAATGAGCAGTTCTTC,CASSPGGLDNEQFF
-,TRBV2,TRBJ1-5,-,TGTGCCAGCAGTGAAGCCTCGGGACTATGGGGGGAACAGCCCCAGCATTTT,CASSEASGLWGEQPQHF
-,TRBV6-6,TRBJ2-5,-,TGTGCCAGCAGTAAGCAAGGGGCCCAGTACTTC,CASSKQGAQYF
-,TRBV12-5,TRBJ1-1,-,TGTGCTAGTGGCCTTTCAGGCGGGGGCGCAGAGGTTTTCTTT,CASGLSGGGAEVFF
medium-sized,TRBV4-3,TRBJ1-4,-,TGCGCCAGCAGCCAAGACTTCCTTACGGCAACTAATGAAAAACTGTTTTTT,CASSQDFLTATNEKLFF
few,TRBV9,TRBJ1-1,TRBD1,TGTGCCAGCAGCGTCTCAGGGGGCACTGAAGCTTTCTTT,CASSVSGGTEAFF
-,TRBV7-9,TRBJ1-1,-,TGTGCCAGCAGCTTTGGGGGGAACACTGAAGCTTTCTTT,CASSFGGNTEAFF
-,TRBV7-2,TRBJ2-5,-,TGTGCCAGCAGCGTGACGGGCCTGGGGGCCGAGACCCAGTACTTC,CASSVTGLGAETQYF
-,TRBV11-3,TRBJ1-1,-,TGTGCCAGCAGCTTAGTAAGGGGCAGGAACACTGAAGCTTTCTTT,CASSLVRGRNTEAFF
-,TRBV6-5,TRBJ1-1,-,TGTGCCAGCAGAACCCGTCGGGTCAACACTGAAGCTTTCTTT,CASRTRRVNTEAFF
-,TRBV4-1,TRBJ1-2,-,TGCGCCAGCAGCCAAACCTTGGGCCGCTCTAACTATGGCTACACCTTC,CASSQTLGRSNYGYTF
-,TRBV7-9,TRBJ2-3,TRBD2,TGTGCCAGCAGCCTAGCGGGGGGGACGCAGTATTTT,CASSLAGGTQYF
-,TRBV11-3,TRBJ2-3,-,TGTGCCAGCAGCTTGAAAGATACGCAGTATTTT,CASSLKDTQYF
-,TRBV18,TRBJ2-3,TRBD1,TGTGCCAGCTCATTGGTCGGGACAGGACGCACAGATACGCAGTATTTT,CASSLVGTGRTDTQYF
few,TRBV15,TRBJ2-5,-,TGTGCCACCAGCAAGTCTTACCAAGAGACCCAGTACTTC,CATSKSYQETQYF
-,TRBV30,TRBJ1-2,TRBD1,TGTGCCTGGAGTCCGGACAGGGAATATGGCTACACCTTC,CAWSPDREYGYTF
few,TRBV18,TRBJ1-1,-,TGTGCCAGCTCACAGGGGACGGACACTGAAGCTTTCTTT,CASSQGTDTEAFF
-,TRBV5-4,TRBJ2-3,TRBD2,TGTGCCAGCAGCCCGGGTGCGGGGGGAGCCACAGATACGCAGTATTTT,CASSPGAGGATDTQYF
-,TRBV1,TRBJ1-2,-,TGCACCAGCAGCCAAGACGACGACTGGGGCTATGGCTACACCTTC,CTSSQDDDWGYGYTF
-,TRBV5-1,TRBJ1-1,-,TGCGCCAGCAGCTTGGGGGCCAGGGTATTTGGGGACACTGAAGCTTTCTTT,CASSLGARVFGDTEAFF
-,TRBV7-9,TRBJ2-3,-,TGTGCCAGCAGCTTAGCTCACACAGATACGCAGTATTTT,CASSLAHTDTQYF
few,TRBV5-1,TRBJ1-5,-,TGCGCCAGCAGTTCGAACCCCAATAGCAATCAGCCCCAGCATTTT,CASSSNPNSNQPQHF
few,TRBV7-9,TRBJ1-5,-,TGTGCCAGCAGCGAAGATTTTCAGCCCCAGCATTTT,CASSEDFQPQHF
-,TRBV15,TRBJ2-7,-,TGTGCCACCAGCAGAGCGGCAGCTCAGAAGGACGAGCAGTACTTC,CATSRAAAQKDEQYF
-,TRBV7-2,TRBJ2-2,-,TGTGCCAGCAGCTTAGCAGGGACGGTGAACACCGGGGAGCTGTTTTTT,CASSLAGTVNTGELFF
few,TRBV4-2,TRBJ2-2,TRBD2,TGTGCCAGCAGCCAGAAAGCGGGAGTCACCGGGGAGCTGTTTTTT,CASSQKAGVTGELFF
-,TRBV6-6,TRBJ2-1,TRBD2,TGTGCCAGCAGTTACCGGCGGGAGTCCTACAATGAGCAGTTCTTC,CASSYRRESYNEQFF
-,TRBV4-3,TRBJ2-2,TRBD2,TGCGCCAGCAGCCAACTAAGCGGGAGTAGTATCGGGGAGCTGTTTTTT,CASSQLSGSSIGELFF
-,TRBV7-9,TRBJ1-5,-,TGTGCCAGCAGCTTGTCGAGCAATCAGCCCCAGCATTTT,CASSLSSNQPQHF
-,TRBV15,TRBJ2-1,-,TGTGCCACCAGCAGAGGGGTATTTAGGGGGGCCCCAGGGCATGAGCAGTTCTTC,CATSRGVFRGAPGHEQFF
-,TRBV7-9,TRBJ1-4,-,TGTGCCAGCAGCTTTGGGGGCGGGGATGAAAAACTGTTTTTT,CASSFGGGDEKLFF
medium-sized,TRBV28,TRBJ1-2,TRBD1,TGTGCCAGCAGTCCCGGGGACAGGGATAACGGCTACACCTTC,CASSPGDRDNGYTF
medium-sized,TRBV7-9,TRBJ1-2,-,TGTGCCAGCAGTGGGGAGAGGGGCGCGGACTATGGCTACACCTTC,CASSGERGADYGYTF
-,TRBV28,TRBJ1-5,-,TGTGCCAGCACCACCGGGGCAGGAGGGGGGGGATGGCCCCAGCATTTT,CASTTGAGGGGWPQHF